This TCR beta chain was captured in a study of blood T cell repertoires in COVID-19. Method: immunoSEQ multiplex PCR; TCRdb's copy keeps in-frame clones and lacks some. The table includes approximately 16,000 clones, approximately 88% detected once. The CDR3 totals 15 residues. Germline V gene data show CDR1 as SGHDT and CDR2 as YYEEEE. V lost 3 bases and J lost 4; bases outside the gene matches: 4. The genes are TRBV5-6 and TRBJ2-1; 10 bases match TRBD1. The sequenced material came from peripheral blood. The sequence came from a human donor in a cohort sampled during active COVID-19. CDR3 sequence: CASSSDRGGYNEQFF. DNA for the CDR3: TGTGCCAGCAGCTCGGACAGGGGGGGTTACAATGAGCAGTTCTTC.